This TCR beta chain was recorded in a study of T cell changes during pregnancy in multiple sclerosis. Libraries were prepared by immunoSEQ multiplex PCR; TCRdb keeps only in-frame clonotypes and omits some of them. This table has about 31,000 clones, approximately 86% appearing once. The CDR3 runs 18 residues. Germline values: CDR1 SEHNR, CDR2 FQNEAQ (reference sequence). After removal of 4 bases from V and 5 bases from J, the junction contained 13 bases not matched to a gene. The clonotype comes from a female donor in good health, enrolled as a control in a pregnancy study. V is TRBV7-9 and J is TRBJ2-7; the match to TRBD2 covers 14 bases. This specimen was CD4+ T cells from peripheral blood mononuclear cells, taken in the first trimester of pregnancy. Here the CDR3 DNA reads TGTGCCAGCAGCTCCAGAGTGACTAGCGGGGGGGCAATGAACGAGCAGTACTTC. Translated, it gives CASSSRVTSGGAMNEQYF.